This T cell receptor beta chain was sequenced for a study of T cell responses to AZD1222 COVID-19 vaccine. Overall study results and limits: Repertoires were obtained solely post-peak T cell response. There were mostly white British donors and more females than males, and clonal diversity was possibly underestimated.

Note on this clone: What it binds is unknown.

Generated by immunoSEQ multiplex PCR, the TCRdb table keeps only in-frame clones and is missing some. Of around 110,000 clones listed, under 95% are singletons. In germline, CDR1 is LGHDT, CDR2 YNNKEL (reference sequence). The CDR3 has 20 amino acids. V was trimmed by 4 bases and J by 7 bases, leaving 31 bases between them. The chain combines TRBV3-1 (or the pseudogene TRBV3-2) with TRBJ1-4; D perhaps matches TRBD1 (6 bases). This sequence was found in an adult in good health. Source: peripheral blood, taken on day 0 of AZD1222 vaccination. CDR3 DNA: TGTGCCAGCAGCCCTCGAAAACTCCAGGGGCCTGTTCGCGGTCGTGAAAAACTGTTTTTT. It yields the protein CASSPRKLQGPVRGREKLFF.